This T cell receptor beta chain was profiled in a study of response to subunit inactivated influenza vaccine (dated by TCRdb to between 2018 and 2020). Study-level background: Deep quantitative T cell receptor repertoire profiling was used in the study to track responses to a trivalent subunit inactivated influenza vaccine.

Overall study outcomes, separate from this receptor: It was suggested by the authors that each seasonal influenza vaccination may recruit only a limited number of new T cells.

The CDR3 spans 16 residues, from the cysteine through the phenylalanine. Solely the CDR3 DNA is kept, with 48 bases framed from the first base. Looking up the germline V gene yields CDR1 KGHDR and CDR2 SFDVKD. V is trimmed back by 4 bases and J by 4 bases, and the junction contains 11 bases that no gene match accounts for. This clonotype turned up a few times. The antigen it recognizes is unknown. The input lacks base qualities; no much larger clone sits a single base away. The method was RT-PCR. TCRdb shows the sequencer as Illumina HiSeq 2500. TCRdb reprocessed the public reads (quality trimming at Q25 with fastp, clone calling with MiXCR) and kept in-frame beta chains. Every distinct CDR3 protein forms one entry, paired with its most common genes and DNA. Across this sample there are over 750,000 distinct CDR3 sequences, with approximately 22% seen only once. The ten largest clonotypes hold roughly a tenth of the sample.

The chain is encoded by TRBV24-1 joined to TRBJ2-7; 8 junctional bases match TRBD1. The sequencing used PBMCs from blood, collected around 5 days after vaccination. This clonotype was obtained from a man aged 45 to 65 who received an inactivated influenza vaccine. Donor details come from another sample of the same person, matched by shared clones. The DNA reads as follows: TGTGCCACCAGTGAGTCCGGGACAGGCCGACGTTACGAGCAGTACTTC. Its amino acids are CATSESGTGRRYEQYF.